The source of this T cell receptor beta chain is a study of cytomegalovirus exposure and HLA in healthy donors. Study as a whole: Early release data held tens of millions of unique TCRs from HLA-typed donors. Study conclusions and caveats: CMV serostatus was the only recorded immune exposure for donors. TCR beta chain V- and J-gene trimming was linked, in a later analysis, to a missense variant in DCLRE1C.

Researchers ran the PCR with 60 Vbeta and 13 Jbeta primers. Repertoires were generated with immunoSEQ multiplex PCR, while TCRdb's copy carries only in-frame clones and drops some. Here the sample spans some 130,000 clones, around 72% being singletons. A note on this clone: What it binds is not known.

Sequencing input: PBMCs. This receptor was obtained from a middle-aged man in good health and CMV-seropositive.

The CDR3 reads CASSPGTGGNYGYTF. The CDR3, as DNA: TGTGCCAGCAGCCCCGGGACAGGGGGTAACTATGGCTACACCTTC. The rearrangement joins TRBV6-6 to TRBJ1-2, with 11 bases fitting TRBD1. Germline V gene data show CDR1 as MNHNY and CDR2 as SVGAGI (reference sequence). Unmatched junction bases numbered 4, after V lost 6 bases and J lost 1 base. The CDR3 sequence is 15 residues long.